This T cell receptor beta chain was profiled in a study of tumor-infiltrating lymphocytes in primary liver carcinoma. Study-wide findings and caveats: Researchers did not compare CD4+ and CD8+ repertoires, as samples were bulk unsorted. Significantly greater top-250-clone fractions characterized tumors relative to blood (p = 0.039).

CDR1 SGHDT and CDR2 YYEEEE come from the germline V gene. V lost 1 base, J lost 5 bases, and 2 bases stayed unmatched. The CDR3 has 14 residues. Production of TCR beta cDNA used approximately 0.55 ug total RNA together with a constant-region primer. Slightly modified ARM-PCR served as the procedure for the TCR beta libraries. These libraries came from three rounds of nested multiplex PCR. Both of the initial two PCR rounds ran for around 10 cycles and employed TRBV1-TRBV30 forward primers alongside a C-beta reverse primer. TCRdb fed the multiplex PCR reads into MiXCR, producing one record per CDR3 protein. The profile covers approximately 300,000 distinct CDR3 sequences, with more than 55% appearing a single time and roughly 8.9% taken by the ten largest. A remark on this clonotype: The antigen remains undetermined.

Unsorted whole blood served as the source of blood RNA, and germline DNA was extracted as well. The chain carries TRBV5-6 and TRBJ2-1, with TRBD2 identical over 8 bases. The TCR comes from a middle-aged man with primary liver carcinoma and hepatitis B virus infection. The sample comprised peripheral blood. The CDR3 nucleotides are TGTGCCAGCAGCTTGCTAGCGGGCCACAATGAGCAGTTCTTC. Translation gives CASSLLAGHNEQFF.